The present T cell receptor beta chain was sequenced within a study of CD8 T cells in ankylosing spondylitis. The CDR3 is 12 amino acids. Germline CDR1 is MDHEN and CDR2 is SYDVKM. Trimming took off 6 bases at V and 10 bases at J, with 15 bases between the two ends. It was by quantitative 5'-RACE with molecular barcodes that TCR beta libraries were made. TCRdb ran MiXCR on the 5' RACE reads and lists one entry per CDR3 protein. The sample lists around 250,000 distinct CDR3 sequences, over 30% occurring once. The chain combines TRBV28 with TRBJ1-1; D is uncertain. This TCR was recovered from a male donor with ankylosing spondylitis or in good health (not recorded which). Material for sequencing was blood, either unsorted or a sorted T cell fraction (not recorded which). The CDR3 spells CASSPPARGAFF. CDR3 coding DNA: TGTGCCAGCAGCCCCCCGGCCCGGGGAGCTTTCTTT.